Presented here are 29 T cell receptor beta chains from one specimen sequenced in a study of cytomegalovirus exposure and HLA in healthy donors. PCR employed 60 Vbeta and 13 Jbeta primers. Assay: immunoSEQ multiplex PCR; the TCRdb copy retains only in-frame clones and omits some. The sample yields 80,000 to 100,000 clones, around 80% seen once. The sequencing input was PBMCs. These receptors all come from a man aged 25 to 40 in good health and CMV-seronegative.

The rearrangement uses TRBV7-9 and TRBJ2-7; the match to TRBD2 covers 12 bases. J was trimmed by 1 base and V by 2 bases; bases with no gene match: 0. Germline V CDR1 and CDR2: SEHNR, FQNEAQ (reference sequence). There are 15 residues in the CDR3. CDR3 bases: TGTGCCAGCAGCTTACTAGCGGGAGGGTCCTACGAGCAGTACTTC. Its translation: CASSLLAGGSYEQYF.

This clone was counted once. This chain uses TRBV10-3 with TRBJ2-5; D gene unclear. The germline V and J ends were trimmed by 3 bases and 0 bases, with 8 bases remaining between them. The CDR3 spans 14 residues. CDR1 and CDR2 (germline): ENHRY, SYGVKD. Here the CDR3 DNA reads TGTGCCATCAGTGAACCTAAGTACCAAGAGACCCAGTACTTC. It encodes CAISEPKYQETQYF.

J is TRBJ1-1 and V is TRBV29-1; no clear D gene. V was trimmed by 1 base and J by 0 bases, leaving 12 bases between them. CDR1 and CDR2 from the germline V gene are SQVTM and ANQGSEA. The CDR3 runs to 15 residues. The CDR3 region is CSVEGHVEMNTEAFF. In nucleotides, the CDR3 is TGCAGCGTTGAAGGTCATGTAGAGATGAACACTGAAGCTTTCTTT.

The genes are TRBV5-6 and TRBJ1-4; possibly TRBD1 for D (5 bases). CDR3 length: 15 residues. The V gene lost 0 bases and the J gene lost 7 bases, with 13 bases spanning the gap. The germline V gene encodes CDR1 SGHDT and CDR2 YYEEEE. CDR3 protein: CASSLGQPGGEKLFF. CDR3 DNA sequence: TGTGCCAGCAGCTTGGGACAGCCGGGGGGTGAAAAACTGTTTTTT.

V is TRBV15 and J is TRBJ1-3, with 7 bases identical to TRBD1. The CDR3 spans 17 residues. Unmatched junction bases numbered 12, after V lost 3 bases and J lost 4 bases. CDR1 is LNHNV and CDR2 is YYDKDF in the germline V gene (reference sequence). CDR3 amino acids: CATSSVRSYRGGNTIYF. The DNA of the CDR3 is TGTGCCACCAGCAGCGTACGATCCTACAGGGGCGGAAACACCATATATTTT.

The J gene is TRBJ2-7, the V gene TRBV10-3, with 8 bases fitting TRBD1. V shed 10 bases and J 2 bases; nucleotides not matched to a gene: 7. Germline V gives CDR1 ENHRY, CDR2 SYGVKD. The CDR3 is 13 amino acids. The CDR3 DNA reads TGTGCCACGACGGACAGGGCCCCCTACGAGCAGTACTTC. It translates to CATTDRAPYEQYF.

The chain links TRBV11-2 to TRBJ2-1; 7 nucleotides match TRBD2. Losses at the gene ends were 5 bases for V and 6 bases for J; bases not matched to a gene: 10. The CDR3 is made up of 15 amino acids. Germline values: CDR1 SGHAT, CDR2 FQNNGV. CDR3 in DNA: TGTGCCAGCAGCCCTGTTCTCCTAGCGGCCAATGAGCAGTTCTTC. Residues: CASSPVLLAANEQFF. Filled out from reference TRBV11-2 and TRBJ2-1, the complete variable domain reads EAGVAQSPRYKIIEKRQSVAFWCNPISGHATLYWYQQILGQGPKLLIQFQNNGVVDDSQLPKDRFSAERLKGVDSTLKIQPAKLEDSAVYLCASSPVLLAANEQFFGPGTRLTVL.

The CDR3 here is CASSLGTSGVTQETQYF. The CDR3 DNA sequence: TGTGCCAGCAGCTTAGGGACTAGCGGAGTAACTCAAGAGACCCAGTACTTC. The gene calls are TRBV13 and TRBJ2-5, with 9 bases aligning to TRBD2. Trimming removed 0 bases from V and 2 bases from J; junction bases left unmatched: 7. The CDR3 spans 17 residues. Germline V CDR1 and CDR2: PRHDT, FYEKMQ (reference sequence).

The chain joins TRBV9 to TRBJ2-1; D might be TRBD1 (6 bases). CDR1 and CDR2 (germline): SGDLS, YYNGEE. V shed 4 bases and J shed 3 bases, with 8 bases lying between them. The CDR3 length is 13 residues. The CDR3 DNA sequence: TGTGCCAGCAGCACGGGACACTACAATGAGCAGTTCTTC. Its protein is CASSTGHYNEQFF.

The V and J genes are TRBV25-1 and TRBJ1-2; 9 bases match TRBD1. Germline CDR1 and CDR2: MGHDK and SYGVNS. The ends lost 4 bases at V and 4 bases at J; junction bases unmatched: 10. The CDR3 has 16 residues. The CDR3 nucleotides are TGTGCCAGCAGTGCTGCCGGGACAGGGCTCTTCTATGGCTACACCTTC. Translation: CASSAAGTGLFYGYTF.

Only a few counts were recorded for this clone. The chain employs TRBV6-5 and TRBJ1-1; D not certain. The germline V and J ends were trimmed by 5 bases and 0 bases, with 10 bases remaining between them. The CDR3 totals 14 residues. The germline CDR1 and CDR2 sequences are MNHEY and SVGAGI. CDR3 bases: TGTGCCAGCAGTGATACAGTCATGAACACTGAAGCTTTCTTT. The encoded protein is CASSDTVMNTEAFF.

This clone was detected a few times. In DNA form, the CDR3 reads TGCGCCAGCAGCCAAGGACTAGCGGCTAGCACAGATACGCAGTATTTT. The encoded protein is CASSQGLAASTDTQYF. V gene TRBV4-3 combines with J gene TRBJ2-3, with 9 positions matching TRBD2. Germline CDR1 LGHNA, CDR2 YSLEER. The junction had 2 bases not matched to a gene; V was cut back by 1 base and J by 0 bases. The CDR3 loop spans 16 amino acids.

The chain joins TRBV18 to TRBJ2-1, with TRBD1 matching over 7 bases. With V trimmed by 3 bases and J by 7 bases, 6 bases remained unmatched. The CDR3 extends over 14 amino acids. The germline V gene encodes CDR1 KGHSH and CDR2 LQKENI. The CDR3 loop reads CASSPQGQRNEQFF. The CDR3 DNA reads TGTGCCAGCTCACCCCAGGGACAGCGGAATGAGCAGTTCTTC.

CDR3 amino acids: CASSELKQGPYGYTF. The CDR3 bases are TGTGCCAGCAGTGAACTGAAGCAGGGCCCCTATGGCTACACCTTC. The gene calls are TRBV2 and TRBJ1-2; possible D gene TRBD1, 5 bases. Germline loops: CDR1 SNHLY, CDR2 FYNNEI. Trimming shortened V by 2 bases and J by 4 bases, and 14 bases separated the two germline ends. This CDR3 has 15 residues.

The chain couples TRBV6-5 to TRBJ2-1, with 8 bases matching TRBD2. Germline V gives CDR1 MNHEY, CDR2 SVGAGI. V lost 2 bases and J lost 4; bases outside the gene matches: 7. This CDR3 region has 16 residues. The CDR3 here is CASSYRGLEGYNEQFF. The CDR3 nucleotides read TGTGCCAGCAGTTACCGGGGACTAGAGGGGTACAATGAGCAGTTCTTC.

This chain joins TRBV12-5 and TRBJ2-3, with TRBD2 matching over 8 bases. After removal of 7 bases from V and 4 bases from J, the junction contained 7 bases not matched to a gene. CDR3 length equals 14 residues. Germline V lookup: CDR1 LGHNT, CDR2 FRNRAP. For the CDR3, the DNA is TGTGCTAGTGACAGCGGGAGACCGGCAGATACGCAGTATTTT. Amino acids: CASDSGRPADTQYF. Supplemented by reference TRBV12-5 and TRBJ2-3, the full variable domain reads DARVTQTPRHKVTEMGQEVTMRCQPILGHNTVFWYRQTMMQGLELLAYFRNRAPLDDSGMPKDRFSAEMPDATLATLKIQPSEPRDSAVYFCASDSGRPADTQYFGPGTRLTVL.

This clone was picked up one time. The chain carries TRBV5-1 and TRBJ1-6; D is possibly TRBD1 (6 bases). The ends were cut back, 4 bases at V and 7 bases at J, with 9 bases in the middle. Germline CDR1 reads SGHRS; CDR2 reads YFSETQ. The CDR3 sequence is 13 residues long. As DNA, the CDR3 is TGCGCCAGCAGCAACAGGGAAAATTCACCCCTCCACTTT. Protein: CASSNRENSPLHF. The entire variable domain, with the rest obtained from reference TRBV5-1 and TRBJ1-6, is as follows: KAGVTQTPRYLIKTRGQQVTLSCSPISGHRSVSWYQQTPGQGLQFLFEYFSETQRNKGNFPGRFSGRQFSNSRSEMNVSTLELGDSALYLCASSNRENSPLHFGNGTRLTVT.

The chain combines TRBV15 with TRBJ1-1; D is perhaps TRBD1 (5 bases). Germline-derived CDR1 and CDR2 are LNHNV and YYDKDF (reference sequence). The CDR3 runs to 14 residues. V lost 3 bases and J lost 7, with 15 bases in between. The CDR3 coding sequence is TGTGCCACCAGCAGGGACAACAGTGAAAGTGAAGCTTTCTTT. It specifies CATSRDNSESEAFF.

The genes are TRBV5-4 and TRBJ1-1; no reliable D call. Trimming cost V 4 bases and J 4 bases, with 17 bases left between them. The CDR3 extends over 15 amino acids. CDR1 SGHNT and CDR2 YYREEE come from the germline V gene (reference sequence). Here the CDR3 DNA reads TGTGCCAGCAGCGGCAGAACCGGGAGCGGCACTGAAGCTTTCTTT. Translating it yields CASSGRTGSGTEAFF.

V is TRBV5-4 and J is TRBJ2-1; 8 positions match TRBD2. The CDR3 spans 16 residues. J was trimmed by 9 bases and V by 4 bases; bases with no gene match: 15. Looked up from germline, CDR1 is SGHNT and CDR2 is YYREEE (reference sequence). In DNA form, the CDR3 reads TGTGCCAGCAGCCCCTGGGGAGCGGGAGTCCCGGGTGAGCAGTTCTTC. Protein sequence: CASSPWGAGVPGEQFF.

The chain combines TRBV5-1 with TRBJ2-7, with TRBD2 matching over 13 bases. CDR1 and CDR2 (germline): SGHRS, YFSETQ. This CDR3 region has 17 residues. After removal of 1 base from V and 0 bases from J, the junction contained 4 bases not matched to a gene. The CDR3 sequence is CASSLLTSGRPSYEQYF. The CDR3 DNA is TGCGCCAGCAGCTTGCTGACTAGCGGGAGGCCCTCCTACGAGCAGTACTTC.

The V call is TRBV5-6, the J call TRBJ2-7, with 7 bases fitting TRBD2. There are 12 residues in the CDR3. Germline CDR1 SGHDT, CDR2 YYEEEE. V lost 5 bases to trimming and J lost 5 bases; unmatched junction nucleotides: 4. The CDR3 DNA is TGTGCCAGCAGGGGGGAGGGGCACGAGCAGTACTTC. The encoded protein is CASRGEGHEQYF.

This clone has only a few counts. The rearrangement uses TRBV6-5 and TRBJ2-3; D unclear. The CDR3 is 14 amino acids. Germline V gene lookup returns CDR1 MNHEY and CDR2 SVGAGI. The V end was cut by 6 bases, the J end by 0 bases, with 10 bases between. In nucleotides, the CDR3 is TGTGCCAGCAGCCTCCTCACTAGCACAGATACGCAGTATTTT. Amino acids: CASSLLTSTDTQYF.

The chain has TRBV27 and TRBJ2-5; TRBD2 agrees at 7 bases. The CDR3 covers 12 residues. Germline loops: CDR1 MNHEY, CDR2 SMNVEV (reference sequence). Losses at the gene ends were 8 bases for V and 7 bases for J; bases not matched to a gene: 7. The CDR3 DNA sequence: TGTGCCAGCTCCGGGGGGTGGGGGACCCAGTACTTC. Residues: CASSGGWGTQYF.

The V and J genes are TRBV7-2 and TRBJ2-1, with 15 positions matching TRBD2. Germline-derived CDR1 and CDR2 are SGHTA and FQGNSA. Losses at the gene ends were 1 base for V and 7 bases for J; bases not matched to a gene: 2. The CDR3 spans 16 residues. CDR3 in DNA: TGTGCCAGCAGCTTAGGGGGACTAGCGGGGGGTAATGAGCAGTTCTTC. It translates to CASSLGGLAGGNEQFF. Filled out from reference TRBV7-2 and TRBJ2-1, the complete variable domain reads GAGVSQSPSNKVTEKGKDVELRCDPISGHTALYWYRQSLGQGLEFLIYFQGNSAPDKSGLPSDRFSAERTGGSVSTLTIQRTQQEDSAVYLCASSLGGLAGGNEQFFGPGTRLTVL.

The genes are TRBV7-2 and TRBJ1-3; 7 positions agree with TRBD1. Unmatched junction bases numbered 9, after V lost 7 bases and J lost 0 bases. Germline lookup yields CDR1 SGHTA and CDR2 FQGNSA. The CDR3 has 16 amino acids. CDR3 bases: TGTGCCAGCACCCTCGGGCAGGGGGTCTCTGGAAACACCATATATTTT. This codes for CASTLGQGVSGNTIYF.

The chain employs TRBV30 and TRBJ1-3; TRBD1 matches 7 bases. CDR3 length: 13 residues. Germline loops: CDR1 GTSNPN, CDR2 SVGIG (reference sequence). CDR3: CAHPGTAGNTIYF. The CDR3 nucleotides are TGTGCTCACCCCGGGACAGCAGGAAACACCATATATTTT.

The chain employs TRBV7-2 and TRBJ2-1, with 8 bases fitting TRBD2. V dropped 4 bases and J dropped 16; count of bases not matched to a gene: 15. Germline-derived CDR1 and CDR2 are SGHTA and FQGNSA. This CDR3 has 14 residues. CDR3 sequence reads: CASSYLAGSGAHFF. The CDR3 bases are TGTGCCAGCAGCTACCTCGCGGGTAGCGGGGCACATTTCTTC.

The rearrangement uses TRBV11-3 and TRBJ1-1; tentative D call: TRBD1 (5 bases). Germline V gene sequence: CDR1 SGHNT, CDR2 YENEEA. This CDR3 region has 13 residues. V dropped 2 bases and J dropped 6 bases, with 10 bases sitting between them. CDR3 DNA: TGTGCCAGCAGCTTACAGGGCAGCGCTGAAGCTTTCTTT. It specifies CASSLQGSAEAFF.